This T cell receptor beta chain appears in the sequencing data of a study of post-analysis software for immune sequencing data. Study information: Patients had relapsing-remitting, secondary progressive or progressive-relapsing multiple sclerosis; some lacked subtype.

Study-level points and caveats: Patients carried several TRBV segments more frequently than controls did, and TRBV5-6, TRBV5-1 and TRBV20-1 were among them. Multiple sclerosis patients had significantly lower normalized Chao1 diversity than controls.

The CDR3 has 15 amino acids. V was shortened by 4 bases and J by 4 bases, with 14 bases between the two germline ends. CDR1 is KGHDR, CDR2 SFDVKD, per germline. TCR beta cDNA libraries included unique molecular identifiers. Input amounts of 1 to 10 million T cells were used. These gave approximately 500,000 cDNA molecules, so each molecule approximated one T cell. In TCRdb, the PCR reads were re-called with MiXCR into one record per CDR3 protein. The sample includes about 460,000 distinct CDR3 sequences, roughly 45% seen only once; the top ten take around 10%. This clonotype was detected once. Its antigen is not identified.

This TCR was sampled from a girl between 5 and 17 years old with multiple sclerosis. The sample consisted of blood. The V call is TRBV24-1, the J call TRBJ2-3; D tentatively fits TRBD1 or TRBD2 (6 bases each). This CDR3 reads CATSEARDNPDTQYF. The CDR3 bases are TGTGCCACCAGTGAGGCGCGGGACAACCCAGATACGCAGTATTTT.